The clone carrying this TCR beta chain is termed large. This sample stems from a study of T cell changes during pregnancy in multiple sclerosis. This CDR3 spans 14 amino acids. Germline CDR1 is SGHRS and CDR2 is YFSETQ. V lost 0 bases and J lost 0, with 7 bases in between. Produced via immunoSEQ multiplex PCR; TCRdb's table is partial and in-frame only. The sample holds 83,000 or so clones, nearly 95% seen once. The chain couples TRBV5-1 to TRBJ2-7, with D tentatively TRBD2 (6 bases). The sample was peripheral blood, taken after pregnancy. The TCR comes from a female donor in good health, enrolled as a control in a pregnancy study. CDR3 loop: CASSLGLDSYEQYF. The CDR3 bases are TGCGCCAGCAGCTTGGGACTAGACTCCTACGAGCAGTACTTC.